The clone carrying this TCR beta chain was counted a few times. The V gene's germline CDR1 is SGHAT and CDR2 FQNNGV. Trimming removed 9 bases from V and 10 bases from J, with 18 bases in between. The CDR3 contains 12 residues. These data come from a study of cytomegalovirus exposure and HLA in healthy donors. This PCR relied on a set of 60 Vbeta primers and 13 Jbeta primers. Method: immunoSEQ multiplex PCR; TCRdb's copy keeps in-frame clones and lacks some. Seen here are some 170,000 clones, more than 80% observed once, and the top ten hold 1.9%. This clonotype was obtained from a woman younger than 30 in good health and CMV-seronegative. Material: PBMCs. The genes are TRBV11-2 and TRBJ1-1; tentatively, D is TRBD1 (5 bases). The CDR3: CASRGVVQRAFF. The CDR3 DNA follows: TGTGCCAGTCGGGGGGTTGTCCAGCGAGCTTTCTTT.